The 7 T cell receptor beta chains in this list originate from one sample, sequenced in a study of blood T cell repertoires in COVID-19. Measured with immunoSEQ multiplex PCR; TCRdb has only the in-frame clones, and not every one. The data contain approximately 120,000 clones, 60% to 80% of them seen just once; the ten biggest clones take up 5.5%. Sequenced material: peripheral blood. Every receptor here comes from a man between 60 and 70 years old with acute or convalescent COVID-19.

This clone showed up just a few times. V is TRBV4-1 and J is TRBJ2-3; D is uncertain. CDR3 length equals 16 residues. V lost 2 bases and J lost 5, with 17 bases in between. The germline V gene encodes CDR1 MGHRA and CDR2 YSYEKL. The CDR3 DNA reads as TGCGCCAGCAGCCAATTACGGATGACAAGAGAAGATACGCAGTATTTT. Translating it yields CASSQLRMTREDTQYF.

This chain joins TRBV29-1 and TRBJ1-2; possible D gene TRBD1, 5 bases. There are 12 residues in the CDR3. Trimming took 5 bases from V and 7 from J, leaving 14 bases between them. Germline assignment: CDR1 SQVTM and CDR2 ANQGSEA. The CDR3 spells CSVSTGSGGYTF. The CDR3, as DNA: TGCAGCGTTTCAACAGGTAGCGGTGGCTACACCTTC.

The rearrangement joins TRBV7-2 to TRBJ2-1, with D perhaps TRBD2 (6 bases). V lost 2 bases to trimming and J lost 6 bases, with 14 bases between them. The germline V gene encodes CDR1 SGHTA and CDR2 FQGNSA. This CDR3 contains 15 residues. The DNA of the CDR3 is TGTGCCAGCAGCTTAATCCCGGGAGTGGTCAATGAGCAGTTCTTC. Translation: CASSLIPGVVNEQFF.

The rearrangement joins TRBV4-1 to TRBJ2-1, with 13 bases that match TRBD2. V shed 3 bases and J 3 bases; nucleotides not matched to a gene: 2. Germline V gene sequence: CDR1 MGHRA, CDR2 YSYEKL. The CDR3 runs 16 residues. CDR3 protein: CASSQRLAGGYNEQFF. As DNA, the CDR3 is TGCGCCAGCAGCCAGAGACTAGCGGGGGGCTACAATGAGCAGTTCTTC.

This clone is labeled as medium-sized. The CDR3, as DNA: TGTGCCAGCAGCGCGGACAGCTACGAGCAGTACTTC. It translates to CASSADSYEQYF. V gene TRBV11-2 combines with J gene TRBJ2-7; tentatively, D is TRBD1 (6 bases). CDR3 length: 12 amino acids. Germline CDR1 SGHAT, CDR2 FQNNGV. V was trimmed by 5 bases and J by 3 bases, leaving 8 bases between them.

The CDR3 DNA sequence: TGTGCCAGCAGCTTAAGTCAGGGGGATACTGAAGCTTTCTTT. This codes for CASSLSQGDTEAFF. This chain joins TRBV7-3 and TRBJ1-1; 7 bases are shared with TRBD1. V gave up 1 base and J gave up 5 bases; unmatched junction bases: 4. Per the germline V gene, CDR1 is SGHTA and CDR2 is FQGTGA. The CDR3 totals 14 residues.

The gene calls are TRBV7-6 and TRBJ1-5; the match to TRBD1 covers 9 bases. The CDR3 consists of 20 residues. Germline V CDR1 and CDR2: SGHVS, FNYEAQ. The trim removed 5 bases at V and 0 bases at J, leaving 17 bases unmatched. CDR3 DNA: TGTGCCAGCAGCCCACAGTCCGGGACAGGGAAGGAATATAGCAATCAGCCCCAGCATTTT. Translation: CASSPQSGTGKEYSNQPQHF.